A selection of T cell receptor beta chains follows, all from one sample in a study of T-cell reconstitution after alpha-beta-depleted transplantation in children. TCRdb used MiXCR to reprocess the PCR reads, holding one entry per CDR3 protein. The sample lists more than 200,000 distinct CDR3 sequences; more than 20% were seen once. Sequencing used PBMCs, mostly from graft donor cells, obtained 360 days after TCRalphabeta/CD19-depleted stem cell transplant. These receptor sequences come from a female patient under 10 years old who had a stem cell transplant for congenital amegakaryocytic thrombocytopenia, so the T cells may come from the graft donor. Both conserved end residues are part of each CDR3. A D gene is named only where the DNA matches it firmly. Size is stated for part of the rows, as once, few or many counts, or as a class when the clone is expanded.

d_call j_call v_call clone_size cdr3_nt cdr3_aa
TRBD2 TRBJ2-7 TRBV5-1 - TGCGCCAGCAGCATCGGGACTAGCGGGAGGACAATCTACGAGCAGTACTTC CASSIGTSGRTIYEQYF
- TRBJ1-1 TRBV28 - TGTGCCAGCAGTTTATCTCCAGACACTGAAGCTTTCTTT CASSLSPDTEAFF
- TRBJ1-2 TRBV12-3/TRBV12-4 - TGTGCCAGCAGTTTACTGCCGGACACTCCATTGGGCTACACCTTC CASSLLPDTPLGYTF
- TRBJ2-1 TRBV7-8 few TGTGCCAGCAGCTTATACTCGTTGGCGGATGAGCAGTTCTTC CASSLYSLADEQFF
- TRBJ1-5 TRBV9 few TGTGCCAGCAGCGTTGAGCCCAATCAGCCCCAGCATTTT CASSVEPNQPQHF
- TRBJ2-1 TRBV27 - TGTGCCAGCAGGGGTAAGGCCAGCTCCTACAATGAGCAGTTCTTC CASRGKASSYNEQFF
- TRBJ2-5 TRBV28 few TGTGCCAGCAGGGAACATAGCGGACCAGTGTTCGGAGGGACCCAGTACTTC CASREHSGPVFGGTQYF
- TRBJ2-7 TRBV5-1 - TGCGCCAGCAGCTTGGACGGATTTACCTACGAGCAGTACTTC CASSLDGFTYEQYF
TRBD1 TRBJ1-5 TRBV12-3/TRBV12-4 - TGTGCCAGCAGTAAAACAGGGGGTGCTCAGCCCCAGCATTTT CASSKTGGAQPQHF
TRBD2 TRBJ2-7 TRBV2 - TGTGCCAGCAAACTAGCGGGGCCGTCCTACGAGCAGTACTTC CASKLAGPSYEQYF
TRBD1 TRBJ1-2 TRBV4-1 - TGCGCCAGCAGCCAAGATGACAGGGTGAAAGGCTACACCTTC CASSQDDRVKGYTF
- TRBJ2-7 TRBV28 - TGTGCCAGCAGTTTGTCAACCCCCCGGGGCCCGCGCTTTAGCTCCTACGAGCAGTACTTC CASSLSTPRGPRFSSYEQYF
- TRBJ2-2 TRBV6-1 many TGTGCCAGCAGGGAAACGGGCAGTCGAACCGGGGAGCTGTTTTTT CASRETGSRTGELFF
TRBD1 TRBJ1-4 TRBV12-3/TRBV12-4 - TGTGCCAGCGCCCAGGGGGGGGAAAAACTGTTTTTT CASAQGGEKLFF
TRBD1 TRBJ2-1 TRBV30 - TGTGCCTGGGAGGGGGACAGGGGCTGGGATGAGCAGTTCTTC CAWEGDRGWDEQFF
TRBD1 TRBJ2-1 TRBV7-8 - TGTGCCAGCAGCTTAGCGCTGGGACAGGGGATCGATGAGCAGTTCTTC CASSLALGQGIDEQFF
TRBD2 TRBJ2-2 TRBV7-8 many TGTGCCAGCAGCCTAAGACTAGCGGGGCGAACCGGGGAGCTGTTTTTT CASSLRLAGRTGELFF
- TRBJ2-1 TRBV20-1 many TGCAGTGCCCGTCTCAATGAGCAGTTCTTC CSARLNEQFF
TRBD1 TRBJ2-3 TRBV20-1 few TGCAGTGCACAGGGGGCGGGTTCAACGGCGGATACGCAGTATTTT CSAQGAGSTADTQYF
TRBD2 TRBJ2-1 TRBV2 many TGTGCCAGCATATCCCTAGCGGGACGGAATGAGCAGTTCTTC CASISLAGRNEQFF